This T cell receptor beta chain emerged from a study of blood T cell repertoires in COVID-19. As for the study in general: The cDNA or gDNA used as material had been derived from T cells, B-cell-depleted T cells, or PBMCs.

Authors' methods: Reference gene primer amplification gave estimated nucleated cell counts. Some clones are missing from TCRdb's copy, which holds only in-frame ones; the method was immunoSEQ multiplex PCR. The V and J calls and clone size are taken from that table; D and trimming were inferred from the DNA. The table lists 250,000 or so clones, 70% to 90% of them singletons. This clone was observed once. The sample consisted of PBMCs or T cells enriched from blood (not recorded which). This clonotype was obtained from a woman in her forties or fifties who had recovered from COVID-19.

CDR3 residues: CAISGGLAERTEQYF. DNA for the CDR3: TGTGCCATCAGTGGGGGACTAGCGGAGCGTACCGAGCAGTACTTC. The J gene is TRBJ2-7, the V gene TRBV10-3, with TRBD2 matching over 11 bases. CDR1 and CDR2 (germline): ENHRY, SYGVKD. The ends lost 4 bases at V and 6 bases at J; junction bases unmatched: 8. The CDR3 length is 15 residues.